Following are 19 T cell receptor beta chains from one sample sequenced in a study of T cells after yellow fever vaccination. One entry per CDR3 protein, called by TCRdb with MiXCR from the 5' RACE reads. This table holds about 85,000 distinct CDR3 sequences, about an eighth found once. The source was CD8+ T cells not binding an NS4B(214-222) dextramer, sorted from PBMCs, collected less than 25 days after the first yellow fever vaccination. These receptors all come from a man aged 18-30 years who received the YFV17D yellow fever vaccine.

This chain uses TRBV6-2 or TRBV6-3 with TRBJ2-1; 8 bases line up with TRBD1. Germline lookup yields CDR1 MNHEY and CDR2 SVGEGT. The V gene end was trimmed by 6 bases and the J gene end by 1 base; junction bases not matched to a gene: 5. The CDR3 is 15 residues long. The chain's CDR3 is CASSSTGGSYNEQFF. The CDR3 bases are TGTGCCAGCAGCTCAACAGGGGGATCCTACAATGAGCAGTTCTTC.

This clonotype appeared a few times. The rearrangement joins TRBV15 to TRBJ2-2; TRBD1 matches at 12 bases. Germline CDR1 is LNHNV and CDR2 is YYDKDF (reference sequence). CDR3 length equals 16 residues. Unmatched junction bases numbered 1, after V lost 1 base and J lost 4 bases. The CDR3 DNA reads TGTGCCACCAGCAGAGGGGACAGGGGGCCCACCGGGGAGCTGTTTTTT. It is translated as CATSRGDRGPTGELFF.

This clonotype was counted many times. This chain connects TRBV5-1 to TRBJ2-2; 12 nucleotides match TRBD2. The CDR3 consists of 17 residues. V trimming: 0 bases; J trimming: 4 bases; junction bases outside the gene matches: 4. Germline CDR1 SGHRS, CDR2 YFSETQ. In DNA, the CDR3 is TGCGCCAGCAGCTTGGGACTAGCGGGGGTGCTCACCGGGGAGCTGTTTTTT. This sequence encodes CASSLGLAGVLTGELFF.

This clonotype was detected ten times or more. The rearrangement links TRBV27 to TRBJ2-5; D might be TRBD1 (5 bases). The CDR3 totals 10 residues. Deletions cut 7 bases from V and 5 bases from J, with 5 bases between. Germline V gene lookup returns CDR1 MNHEY and CDR2 SMNVEV (reference sequence). The CDR3 DNA sequence: TGTGCCAGCAAGGGGGAGACCCAGTACTTC. Its translation is CASKGETQYF.

The table lists this clonotype with a few counts. This sequence joins TRBV18 and TRBJ2-3; 13 positions agree with TRBD2. The junction had 5 bases not matched to a gene; V was cut back by 3 bases and J by 2 bases. CDR3 length equals 17 residues. Germline V CDR1 and CDR2: KGHSH, LQKENI. DNA of the CDR3: TGTGCCAGCTCACCGCCGGGACTAGCGGGGTTCACAGATACGCAGTATTTT. It codes for CASSPPGLAGFTDTQYF. The full variable domain, with the rest looked up from reference TRBV18 and TRBJ2-3, is NAGVMQNPRHLVRRRGQEARLRCSPMKGHSHVYWYRQLPEEGLKFMVYLQKENIIDESGMPKERFSAEFPKEGPSILRIQQVVRGDSAAYFCASSPPGLAGFTDTQYFGPGTRLTVL.

The chain recombines TRBV20-1 with TRBJ2-1; possibly TRBD1 or TRBD2 for D (5 bases each). The V and J ends lost 6 bases and 7 bases respectively, with 22 bases between them. This CDR3 contains 15 residues. CDR1 and CDR2 from the germline V gene are DFQATT and SNEGSKA (reference sequence). Here the CDR3 DNA reads TGCAGTGCGTCCCCCTCGGGGCGTATTAAGAATGAGCAGTTCTTC. Protein sequence: CSASPSGRIKNEQFF.

This clonotype has a handful of counts. The gene calls are TRBV13 and TRBJ2-3; D uncertain. V gave up 3 bases and J gave up 2 bases, with 3 bases separating them. CDR3 length: 12 residues. Germline V gene lookup returns CDR1 PRHDT and CDR2 FYEKMQ (reference sequence). As DNA, the CDR3 is TGTGCCAGCAGCTTCCTCACAGATACGCAGTATTTT. Its translation: CASSFLTDTQYF.

This clonotype was seen only a few times. The gene calls are TRBV2 and TRBJ2-1, with 11 nucleotides matching TRBD2. V was clipped by 8 bases and J by 7 bases; unmatched bases: 16. Germline V gene lookup returns CDR1 SNHLY and CDR2 FYNNEI. CDR3 length: 17 amino acids. CDR3 DNA sequence: TGTGCCAGCGGCACTCCCGAACTAGCGGGGGAAGAGAATGAGCAGTTCTTC. It encodes CASGTPELAGEENEQFF.

The sample holds many counts of this clonotype. The genes are TRBV29-1 and TRBJ2-3; 12 bases are shared with TRBD1. The CDR3 consists of 15 residues. J lost 3 bases, V lost 7 bases, and 8 bases had no gene match. In germline, CDR1 is SQVTM, CDR2 ANQGSEA. This chain's CDR3 is CSGSGTGGPTDTQYF. The CDR3 nucleotides are TGCAGCGGCTCCGGGACAGGGGGCCCGACAGATACGCAGTATTTT.

This clonotype was found a few times. This chain links TRBV20-1 with TRBJ2-7; 9 positions match TRBD2. This CDR3 is 17 amino acids long. J was trimmed by 3 bases and V by 0 bases; bases with no gene match: 12. Germline loops: CDR1 DFQATT, CDR2 SNEGSKA (reference sequence). CDR3 residues: CSARDVLAGLANYEQYV. The DNA of the CDR3 is TGCAGTGCTAGAGATGTCCTCGCGGGACTAGCTAACTACGAGCAGTACGTC.

A few counts support this clonotype. Here the CDR3 reads CASSLTGTYEAFF. CDR3 nucleotide sequence: TGTGCCAGCAGTTTGACAGGGACGTATGAAGCTTTCTTT. V gene TRBV12-3 or TRBV12-4 combines with J gene TRBJ1-1, with 7 bases fitting TRBD1. The junction had 5 bases not matched to a gene; V was cut back by 3 bases and J by 7 bases. The CDR3 totals 13 residues.

In this sample, this clonotype turned up a few times. The chain uses TRBV6-4 and TRBJ2-1; TRBD2 aligns across 9 bases. CDR3 length: 15 residues. CDR1 is MRHNA and CDR2 is SNTAGT in the germline V gene. V shed 2 bases, J shed 4 bases, and the junction held 3 bases outside the gene matches. As DNA, the CDR3 is TGTGCCAGCAGTGACGCTAGCGGGGCATACAATGAGCAGTTCTTC. It codes for CASSDASGAYNEQFF.

This clonotype was observed a few times. This chain uses TRBV12-3 or TRBV12-4 with TRBJ2-1; 9 positions agree with TRBD1. CDR3 length: 15 amino acids. V shed 6 bases, J shed 8 bases, and the junction held 11 bases outside the gene matches. Written as DNA, the CDR3 is TGTGCCAGCAGCGATGGGACAGGGCGAAAGGATGAGCAGTTCTTC. As protein: CASSDGTGRKDEQFF.

This CDR3 reads CSARLGYEQYF. In DNA form, the CDR3 reads TGCAGTGCTAGGCTGGGGTACGAGCAGTACTTC. The chain joins TRBV20-1 to TRBJ2-7; no clear D gene. Between the trimmed V and J ends, which lost 3 bases and 4 bases, there was a span of 7 bases. There are 11 residues in the CDR3. CDR1 and CDR2 from the germline V gene are DFQATT and SNEGSKA (reference sequence).

V usage is TRBV7-6 and J usage is TRBJ2-3; D is perhaps TRBD1 or TRBD2 (5 bases each). V was trimmed by 5 bases and J by 8 bases, leaving 17 bases between them. The CDR3 consists of 14 residues. The germline V gene encodes CDR1 SGHVS and CDR2 FNYEAQ. CDR3 bases: TGTGCCAGCAGCCCAGGGCTAGGAGAGGGTACGCAGTATTTT. Its protein is CASSPGLGEGTQYF.

This clonotype is labeled medium-sized. This chain joins TRBV6-4 and TRBJ2-3, with 9 bases aligning to TRBD1. CDR1 is MRHNA, CDR2 SNTAGT, per germline. The CDR3 consists of 14 residues. V shed 4 bases, J shed 1 base, and the junction held 0 bases outside the gene matches. In nucleotides, the CDR3 is TGTGCCAGCAGTGGGACAGGGGGCACAGATACGCAGTATTTT. Translating gives CASSGTGGTDTQYF.

The chain links TRBV29-1 to TRBJ2-1; D perhaps matches TRBD2 (6 bases). The CDR3 sequence is 13 residues long. Germline-derived CDR1 and CDR2 are SQVTM and ANQGSEA. V was clipped by 4 bases and J by 8 bases, with 15 bases between them. CDR3 bases: TGCAGCGTTGTTGGCGGGGAAGGCGATGAGCAGTTCTTC. Translation: CSVVGGEGDEQFF.

This rearrangement joins TRBV6-5 to TRBJ2-7, with 10 nucleotides matching TRBD2. Germline V lookup: CDR1 MNHEY, CDR2 SVGAGI. V was clipped by 4 bases and J by 7 bases; unmatched bases: 4. This CDR3 is built from 13 residues. The CDR3 DNA reads as TGTGCCAGCAGTTCGGGACTAGCGTGGGAGCAGTACTTC. This gives the protein CASSSGLAWEQYF.

This clonotype was recorded a few times. The V call is TRBV6-2 or TRBV6-3, the J call TRBJ2-1, with D uncertain. CDR3 length: 14 amino acids. CDR1 MNHEY and CDR2 SVGEGT come from the germline V gene. Deletions cut 3 bases from V and 12 bases from J, with 18 bases between. CDR3 loop: CASSYTTDHPRQFF. As DNA, the CDR3 is TGTGCCAGCAGTTATACAACGGATCACCCTCGGCAGTTCTTC.